This TCR beta chain derives from a study of blood T cell repertoires in COVID-19 (dated by TCRdb to about 2020). As for the study more broadly: Collaborator samples came from the United States, Italy and Spain and covered acute and convalescent phases of COVID-19. Subjects who had been exposed to COVID-19, were actively infected with it, or had recovered from it provided the deeply sampled blood TCRbeta repertoires that made up the dataset. The prospective study material was composed of cDNA or gDNA derived from T cells, B-cell-depleted T cells, or PBMCs. The samples were drawn from the first 160 participants of the ongoing ImmuneRACE study and from over 950 subjects provided by 6 global collaborators. Where available, HLA class I and class II types were taken from metadata supplied by the sample provider and were not determined by assay-based typing. A de-identified subject ID, COVID-19 status, age in years and sex were almost always included in the sample metadata. The repertoires were released in a freely available public database intended as a resource for research on the immune response to SARS-CoV-2. Paper-wide results and their limitations: How much clinical and demographic metadata was included differed by source and by participant, and the metadata was provided uncurated.

CDR1 and CDR2, per the germline V gene, are SGHTA and FQGTGA. Its CDR3 holds 16 amino acids, cysteine through phenylalanine. Solely the CDR3 DNA is kept, with 48 bases framed from the first base. V trim: 1 base; J trim: 5 bases; unmatched bases: 5. Collaborating institutions collected whole blood in K2EDTA tubes following their own protocols. Collaborator samples were shipped for TCRbeta analysis as frozen whole blood, isolated PBMCs, or DNA extracted from either sample type. TCRbeta CDR3 regions were amplified from genomic DNA by means of the immunoSEQ Assay, a bias-controlled multiplex PCR. The study's processing was this. The number of nucleated cells in each sample was estimated by amplification of reference gene primers within the assay. To quantify the absolute abundance of each unique TCRbeta CDR3 rearrangement, sequence reads were collapsed and filtered. For each sample, productive Simpson clonality was calculated as the square root of Simpson's diversity index across productive rearrangements. TCRdb obtained this table from immuneACCESS and retained in-frame rearrangements with V and J assigned. These tables miss some clones; where compared with another copy, unresolved V genes account for less than half of the shortfall, and the remainder is unexplained. D and trimming come from the DNA, and the V and J calls and clone size come from that table. The sample records about 160,000 clones, about 86% of which are singletons. Together, the top ten hold around a fifth of the sample.

In the case of this clone: Which antigen it targets is not known. Nothing much larger sits one base from this clone, and base qualities are not available.

The sample consisted of peripheral blood. The chain is encoded by TRBV7-3 joined to TRBJ2-2, and 9 junctional nucleotides match TRBD2. This TCR was recovered from an elderly woman with acute or convalescent COVID-19. DNA sequence: TGTGCCAGCAGCTTAAAGGCCCTAGCGGGGACCGGGGAGCTGTTTTTT. Translated, this is CASSLKALAGTGELFF.